This T cell receptor beta chain was sequenced during a study of molecular identifiers for immune sequencing clone quantification. Study summary: In replicates, the authors split RNA from around 18,000 or 91,000 naive CD8 cells five ways and sequenced four.

This clonotype was detected ten times or more. Germline loops: CDR1 GTSNPN, CDR2 SVGIG (reference sequence). Trimming stripped 4 bases from V and 2 bases from J, with 18 bases between. The CDR3 loop spans 15 amino acids. Naive CD8 libraries used about 20,000 to 1,000,000 sorted cells and 10%, 30% or 50% RNA. Naive CD8 T cells were FACS-sorted by CD8+CD4-CCR7+CD45RA+ markers. TCRdb re-called the PCR reads through MiXCR, storing one row per CDR3 protein. The table has about 320,000 distinct CDR3 sequences, around 21% seen once. Sequencing input: naive CD8+ T cells from blood, with Jurkat cell RNA spiked in. Regarding subset: FACS-sorted CD8+CD4-CCR7+CD45RA+ naive T cells. The sequence came from a human donor in good health. Some libraries in this study had Jurkat cell RNA spiked in. The chain couples TRBV30 to TRBJ2-7; D is unclear. The CDR3 sequence is CAWTPRPTTTYEQYF. DNA for the CDR3: TGTGCCTGGACCCCGCGGCCTACAACAACCTACGAGCAGTACTTC. The variable domain in full, completed from reference TRBV30 and TRBJ2-7, reads SQTIHQWPATLVQPVGSPLSLECTVEGTSNPNLYWYRQAAGRGLQLLFYSVGIGQISSEVPQNLSASRPQDRQFILSSKKLLLSDSGFYLCAWTPRPTTTYEQYFGPGTRLTVT.